This note documents a single T cell receptor (beta chain) sequence. A much larger clone is a single base away; this may be a read error. Other DNA sequences in this sample translate to the same CDR3. This record comes from a study of blood T cell repertoires in COVID-19. V dropped 3 bases and J dropped 2; count of bases not matched to a gene: 1. Germline V gene data show CDR1 as SEHNR and CDR2 as FQNEAQ (reference sequence). The CDR3 length is 14 residues. This table comes from immunoSEQ multiplex PCR, and its TCRdb copy is limited to in-frame clones, with some not included. The sample lists about 180,000 clones, around nine tenths occurring once.

The clonotype originates from a man aged 55-75 years with COVID-19, enrolled during active disease. This rearrangement joins TRBV7-9 to TRBJ2-7; 10 nucleotides agree with TRBD1. Material: peripheral blood. This chain's CDR3 is CASSLGQGTYEQYF. CDR3 bases: TGTGCCAGCAGCTTGGGACAGGGGACCTACGAGCAGTACTTC.